The 20 T cell receptor beta chains below come from one sample, sequenced in a study of T cell responses to AZD1222 COVID-19 vaccine. Data came from immunoSEQ multiplex PCR; TCRdb stores just in-frame clones and leaves some out. This table holds roughly 78,000 clones, roughly four fifths found once. The material sequenced was peripheral blood, taken on day 0 of AZD1222 vaccination. These receptors came from an adult in good health.

The chain is built from TRBV2 and TRBJ1-4, with TRBD1 matching over 10 bases. The CDR3 is 14 residues long. Germline V gene data show CDR1 as SNHLY and CDR2 as FYNNEI. Trimming cost V 5 bases and J 6 bases; bases outside gene matches: 3. The CDR3 DNA reads TGTGCCAGCAGTATGGACAGGGGGTATGAAAAACTGTTTTTT. This translates into CASSMDRGYEKLFF.

The chain employs TRBV7-9 and TRBJ1-1; TRBD1 might be the D (5 bases). Trimming stripped 7 bases from V and 1 base from J, with 13 bases between. The CDR3 totals 14 residues. The V gene's germline CDR1 is SEHNR and CDR2 FQNEAQ (reference sequence). CDR3 bases: TGTGCCAGCATCAGGGAAGTAGGGAACACTGAAGCTTTCTTT. Translation: CASIREVGNTEAFF.

V is TRBV9 and J is TRBJ2-3; TRBD2 aligns across 7 bases. The V and J ends lost 1 base and 2 bases, in that order; junction bases with no gene match: 7. Germline values: CDR1 SGDLS, CDR2 YYNGEE. The CDR3 sequence is 16 residues long. The CDR3 DNA follows: TGTGCCAGCAGCGTATATCCGGGGGGTAACACAGATACGCAGTATTTT. Translation: CASSVYPGGNTDTQYF. Looking up the rest from reference TRBV9 and TRBJ2-3 gives the full variable domain: DSGVTQTPKHLITATGQRVTLRCSPRSGDLSVYWYQQSLDQGLQFLIQYYNGEERAKGNILERFSAQQFPDLHSELNLSSLELGDSALYFCASSVYPGGNTDTQYFGPGTRLTVL.

V and J are TRBV10-2 and TRBJ1-1; D unclear. The V end was cut by 5 bases, the J end by 0 bases, with 19 bases between. The CDR3 consists of 17 residues. Germline values: CDR1 WSHSY, CDR2 SAAADI. The CDR3 loop reads CASSSPKGTSMNTEAFF. The DNA of the CDR3 is TGCGCCAGCAGTTCCCCCAAGGGAACATCAATGAACACTGAAGCTTTCTTT.

This chain uses TRBV10-3 with TRBJ2-2; maybe TRBD2 (5 bases). From germline, CDR1 is ENHRY and CDR2 SYGVKD. V gave up 4 bases and J gave up 5 bases, with 11 bases separating them. The CDR3 sequence is 14 residues long. The CDR3 nucleotides read TGTGCCATCAGTGCCTCTACGGGGACCGGGGAGCTGTTTTTT. Residues: CAISASTGTGELFF.

This clone was observed a single time. The V call is TRBV6-5, the J call TRBJ2-1, with TRBD1 matching 7 bases. Trimming removed 8 bases from V and 8 bases from J; junction bases left unmatched: 12. This CDR3 is built from 14 residues. The germline V gene encodes CDR1 MNHEY and CDR2 SVGAGI. CDR3 nucleotide sequence: TGTGCCAGCCTAGACAGGGACGCAGTCCATGAGCAGTTCTTC. Protein product: CASLDRDAVHEQFF.

The genes are TRBV10-3 and TRBJ1-2, with D unresolved. V lost 0 bases, J lost 6 bases, and 8 bases lay in between. The CDR3 runs to 13 residues. Germline V CDR1 and CDR2: ENHRY, SYGVKD. The CDR3 reads CAISESAVDGYTF. Written as DNA, the CDR3 is TGTGCCATCAGTGAGTCCGCGGTCGATGGCTACACCTTC.

This clone was detected only once. The rearrangement joins TRBV19 to TRBJ2-5, with D tentatively TRBD1 (6 bases). Germline CDR1 LNHDA, CDR2 SQIVND (reference sequence). This CDR3 has 15 amino acids. V dropped 2 bases and J dropped 2 bases, with 12 bases sitting between them. In DNA, the CDR3 is TGTGCCAGTAGTATACAACCACAGGGTCAAGAGACCCAGTACTTC. Amino acids: CASSIQPQGQETQYF. The variable domain in full, completed from reference TRBV19 and TRBJ2-5, reads DGGITQSPKYLFRKEGQNVTLSCEQNLNHDAMYWYRQDPGQGLRLIYYSQIVNDFQKGDIAEGYSVSREKKESFPLTVTSAQKNPTAFYLCASSIQPQGQETQYFGPGTRLLVL.

V gene TRBV7-2 combines with J gene TRBJ1-4; no clear D gene. Germline V gene sequence: CDR1 SGHTA, CDR2 FQGNSA. The CDR3 runs to 15 residues. The V end was cut by 3 bases, the J end by 3 bases, with 11 bases between. This CDR3 is CASSFSGRPNEKLFF. Here the CDR3 DNA reads TGTGCCAGCAGCTTCAGTGGCAGGCCTAATGAAAAACTGTTTTTT. The variable domain in full, completed from reference TRBV7-2 and TRBJ1-4, reads GAGVSQSPSNKVTEKGKDVELRCDPISGHTALYWYRQSLGQGLEFLIYFQGNSAPDKSGLPSDRFSAERTGGSVSTLTIQRTQQEDSAVYLCASSFSGRPNEKLFFGSGTQLSVL.

This clone was counted a few times. The gene calls are TRBV7-6 and TRBJ2-7, with 11 bases fitting TRBD2. Germline trimming cut 5 bases from V and 4 bases from J; bases unmatched to any gene: 7. This CDR3 is 15 amino acids long. CDR1 and CDR2 from the germline V gene are SGHVS and FNYEAQ. The CDR3 nucleotides read TGTGCCAGCAGCAAGGGACTAGCGGAAACGTACGAGCAGTACTTC. It specifies CASSKGLAETYEQYF.

The chain carries TRBV7-2 and TRBJ2-2; 9 positions agree with TRBD1. Germline lookup yields CDR1 SGHTA and CDR2 FQGNSA. The CDR3 covers 15 residues. After removal of 5 bases from V and 4 bases from J, the junction contained 5 bases not matched to a gene. CDR3 DNA sequence: TGTGCCAGCAGCCGGACAGGGGCGGTCACCGGGGAGCTGTTTTTT. This codes for CASSRTGAVTGELFF.

The V and J genes are TRBV2 and TRBJ2-7, with a possible D match to TRBD1 (5 bases). CDR3 length: 14 residues. Trimming took 0 bases from V and 2 from J, leaving 8 bases between them. From germline, CDR1 is SNHLY and CDR2 FYNNEI. The CDR3: CASSEAGPPYEQYF. CDR3 in DNA: TGTGCCAGCAGTGAAGCGGGGCCTCCCTACGAGCAGTACTTC.

J is TRBJ1-2 and V is TRBV10-3; no firm D call. Germline V gives CDR1 ENHRY, CDR2 SYGVKD. The CDR3 totals 13 residues. With 10 bases removed from V and 2 bases from J, the gap between germline ends came to 14 bases. The CDR3, as DNA: TGTGCCACCCTAGCGGACGGAAACTATGGCTACACCTTC. Its translation: CATLADGNYGYTF.

The chain carries TRBV15 and TRBJ2-1, with TRBD1 matching over 10 bases. V was clipped by 0 bases and J by 6 bases; unmatched bases: 8. This CDR3 has 17 amino acids. Germline CDR1 LNHNV, CDR2 YYDKDF (reference sequence). The CDR3 protein is CATSRDPGTGVPNEQFF. The CDR3 DNA reads TGTGCCACCAGCAGAGATCCTGGGACAGGGGTTCCCAATGAGCAGTTCTTC.

The chain couples TRBV6-2 or TRBV6-3 to TRBJ2-1; TRBD1 aligns across 8 bases. The V gene's germline CDR1 is MNHEY and CDR2 SVGEGT. The length of the CDR3 is 13 residues. The V and J ends lost 5 bases and 7 bases, in that order; junction bases with no gene match: 4. In nucleotides, the CDR3 is TGTGCCAGCAGTAACAGGGGGGAGAATGAGCAGTTCTTC. The encoded protein is CASSNRGENEQFF.

About this clone: At the DNA level, this CDR3 is encoded by other sequences in the same sample as well. The genes are TRBV12-3 or TRBV12-4 and TRBJ1-2, with unresolved D. This CDR3 is built from 12 residues. V was pared by 1 base and J by 4 bases, with 4 bases between. The CDR3 here is CASSLVGYGYTF. The CDR3, as DNA: TGTGCCAGCAGTTTAGTGGGCTATGGCTACACCTTC.

The chain is built from TRBV13 and TRBJ2-3, with TRBD2 matching over 7 bases. The V gene end was trimmed by 0 bases and the J gene end by 5 bases; junction bases not matched to a gene: 8. Germline values: CDR1 PRHDT, CDR2 FYEKMQ (reference sequence). CDR3 size: 16 residues. The CDR3 region is CASSLGMRERGDTQYF. CDR3 nucleotides: TGTGCCAGCAGCTTAGGGATGCGGGAGAGGGGAGATACGCAGTATTTT. The full variable domain, with the rest looked up from reference TRBV13 and TRBJ2-3, is AAGVIQSPRHLIKEKRETATLKCYPIPRHDTVYWYQQGPGQDPQFLISFYEKMQSDKGSIPDRFSAQQFSDYHSELNMSSLELGDSALYFCASSLGMRERGDTQYFGPGTRLTVL.

V is TRBV7-3 and J is TRBJ1-1; 10 bases map to TRBD1. The germline gives CDR1 SGHTA, CDR2 FQGTGA. The trim removed 6 bases at V and 2 bases at J, leaving 6 bases unmatched. The CDR3 covers 15 residues. CDR3 in DNA: TGTGCCAGCAGTTCCGGGACAGGGGTCAACACTGAAGCTTTCTTT. Its translation: CASSSGTGVNTEAFF. The full variable domain, its missing parts supplied by reference TRBV7-3 and TRBJ1-1, is GAGVSQTPSNKVTEKGKYVELRCDPISGHTALYWYRQSLGQGPEFLIYFQGTGAADDSGLPNDRFFAVRPEGSVSTLKIQRTERGDSAVYLCASSSGTGVNTEAFFGQGTRLTVV.

CDR3 amino acids: CASSQAMGQGAGEKLFF. The CDR3, as DNA: TGCGCCAGCAGCCAAGCAATGGGACAGGGGGCGGGGGAAAAACTGTTTTTT. This chain joins TRBV4-1 and TRBJ1-4, with 12 bases aligning to TRBD1. Trimming cost V 1 base and J 8 bases; bases outside gene matches: 8. Germline loops: CDR1 MGHRA, CDR2 YSYEKL. The CDR3 runs 17 residues.

The rearrangement links TRBV7-2 to TRBJ2-7, with 8 bases aligning to TRBD2. The J segment lost 2 bases and the V segment lost 5 bases, leaving 8 bases of the junction unmatched. Germline V lookup: CDR1 SGHTA, CDR2 FQGNSA. The CDR3 runs 15 residues. This CDR3 reads CASSKSRGETYEQYF. The DNA for the CDR3 is TGTGCCAGCAGCAAATCGCGGGGGGAGACCTACGAGCAGTACTTC. The full variable domain, completed using reference TRBV7-2 and TRBJ2-7, is GAGVSQSPSNKVTEKGKDVELRCDPISGHTALYWYRQSLGQGLEFLIYFQGNSAPDKSGLPSDRFSAERTGGSVSTLTIQRTQQEDSAVYLCASSKSRGETYEQYFGPGTRLTVT.